This T cell receptor (beta chain) was recovered during a study of OX40 agonist ivuxolimab in advanced cancers. Overall study context: Earlier anti-PD-1, anti-PD-L1 or anti-CTLA-4 therapy was permitted; roughly 37% had received some.

Repertoires were generated with immunoSEQ multiplex PCR, while TCRdb's copy carries only in-frame clones and drops some. The data show about 51,000 clones, about 80% seen once. Losses at the gene ends were 5 bases for V and 8 bases for J; bases not matched to a gene: 11. This CDR3 comprises 15 residues. Germline V gives CDR1 KGHSH, CDR2 LQKENI. The sequence derives from an adult with an advanced solid tumor such as melanoma, head and neck, liver or kidney cancer. The chain uses TRBV18 and TRBJ1-1; 10 bases map to TRBD1. The material sequenced was CD4+ or CD8+ T cells sorted from blood, taken in a trial of the OX40 agonist ivuxolimab. The CDR3 nucleotides are TGTGCCAGCTCAGCTCAGACAGGGGGCCTACTCGAAGCTTTCTTT. Translation gives CASSAQTGGLLEAFF.